These 10 T cell receptor beta chains were sequenced from one sample in a study of glioma-infiltrating T cells after dendritic cell vaccination. As for time point: after dendritic cell vaccination, including at tumor progression/relapse. The table came from immunoSEQ multiplex PCR; TCRdb's copy has only in-frame clones and leaves some out. This sample carries 55,000 to 75,000 clones, around 85% of them seen once, and the ten largest clones take around a sixth. Sample: blood, taken after dendritic cell vaccination. The receptors here all came from a human donor with glioblastoma.

The chain employs TRBV5-6 and TRBJ2-4, with TRBD2 as a possible D gene (5 bases). The CDR3 covers 16 residues. V dropped 3 bases and J dropped 0 bases, with 13 bases sitting between them. Germline assignment: CDR1 SGHDT and CDR2 YYEEEE. CDR3 DNA: TGTGCCAGCAGCTCGACCTCGGACTTAGCCAAAAACATTCAGTACTTC. This codes for CASSSTSDLAKNIQYF.

Of note for this clone: The junction shows a germline mismatch at one end, possibly a read error. The rearrangement joins TRBV7-7 to TRBJ2-3; 12 bases map to TRBD2. Germline-derived CDR1 and CDR2 are SSHAT and FNYEAQ (reference sequence). This CDR3 comprises 16 residues. CDR3 protein: CASSDELAGGLDTQYF. The CDR3 DNA sequence: TGTGCTAGCAGCGATGAGCTAGCGGGGGGGCTGGATACGCAGTATTTT.

The CDR3 loop is CASSPRDRGPTNEKLFF. CDR3 DNA: TGCGCCAGCAGCCCCCGGGACAGGGGGCCAACTAATGAAAAACTGTTTTTT. V and J are TRBV4-1 and TRBJ1-4; 12 nucleotides line up with TRBD1. V lost 4 bases, J lost 0 bases, and 3 bases stayed unmatched. Germline loops: CDR1 MGHRA, CDR2 YSYEKL. The CDR3 is 17 residues long.

The CDR3, as DNA: TGTGCCAGTAGTATGGACAGAAGCACAGATACGCAGTATTTT. Translated: CASSMDRSTDTQYF. The chain recombines TRBV19 with TRBJ2-3; a possible D gene is TRBD1 (6 bases). The CDR3 length is 14 residues. Germline V gene lookup returns CDR1 LNHDA and CDR2 SQIVND (reference sequence). Trimming stripped 3 bases from V and 0 bases from J, with 7 bases between.

A single count supports this clone. The V gene is TRBV7-2, the J gene TRBJ1-2; the match to TRBD1 covers 8 bases. Germline loops: CDR1 SGHTA, CDR2 FQGNSA. The CDR3 runs to 16 residues. After removal of 1 base from V and 2 bases from J, the junction contained 6 bases not matched to a gene. CDR3 sequence reads: CASSLVGTGRNYGYTF. The CDR3 DNA sequence: TGTGCCAGCAGCTTAGTAGGGACAGGACGGAACTATGGCTACACCTTC. The full variable domain, in which reference TRBV7-2 and TRBJ1-2 provide the parts outside the CDR3, is GAGVSQSPSNKVTEKGKDVELRCDPISGHTALYWYRQSLGQGLEFLIYFQGNSAPDKSGLPSDRFSAERTGGSVSTLTIQRTQQEDSAVYLCASSLVGTGRNYGYTFGSGTRLTVV.

To note about this clone: The junction does not match germline at one end; this may be a read error. The rearrangement links TRBV5-5 to TRBJ1-6; D possibly corresponds to TRBD1 (6 bases). The germline CDR1 and CDR2 sequences are SGHKS and YYEKEE (reference sequence). This CDR3 has 16 amino acids. In DNA, the CDR3 is TGTGCCAGCAGCGTAAAGGGGGACGGATATAGTTCACCCCTCCACTTT. As protein: CASSVKGDGYSSPLHF.

The CDR3 DNA reads TGTGCCAGCAGTTACTCGACCGAGGGGAACACTGAAGCTTTCTTT. It encodes CASSYSTEGNTEAFF. The chain couples TRBV6-5 to TRBJ1-1; D gene uncertain. Per the germline V gene, CDR1 is MNHEY and CDR2 is SVGAGI. Trimming took off 0 bases at V and 1 base at J, with 9 bases between the two ends. This CDR3 is built from 15 residues.

This clone was detected once. This chain joins TRBV7-9 and TRBJ1-3; D ambiguous. V was shortened by 5 bases and J by 4 bases, with 9 bases between the two germline ends. Germline V gene lookup returns CDR1 SEHNR and CDR2 FQNEAQ (reference sequence). The CDR3 consists of 13 residues. The DNA for the CDR3 is TGTGCCAGCAGCAAATTCAAAGGAAACACCATATATTTT. Translated: CASSKFKGNTIYF.

This chain uses TRBV4-1 with TRBJ1-1, with D possibly being TRBD1 (6 bases). The germline gives CDR1 MGHRA, CDR2 YSYEKL. V was clipped by 4 bases and J by 3 bases, with 15 bases between them. This CDR3 contains 15 residues. In DNA, the CDR3 is TGCGCCAGCAGCCTTTCAGGGGCAGGGGACACTGAAGCTTTCTTT. Translation: CASSLSGAGDTEAFF.

V and J are TRBV5-1 and TRBJ2-7, with 12 bases lining up with TRBD1. The ends lost 2 bases at V and 6 bases at J; junction bases unmatched: 9. The CDR3 is made up of 16 amino acids. Germline assignment: CDR1 SGHRS and CDR2 YFSETQ. DNA of the CDR3: TGCGCCAGCAGCTTCTTTCAGGGACAGGGGGCGGGCGAGCAGTACTTC. Encoded protein: CASSFFQGQGAGEQYF.